This T cell receptor (beta chain) was recorded in a study of early T cells in non-severe SARS-CoV-2 infection. Study-level background: From unsorted whole blood, bulk RNA was sequenced, and the chains remained unpaired.

This clonotype appeared a few times. Its antigen remains unknown. The protocol attached unique molecular identifiers to individual cDNA molecules. TCRdb reprocessed the 5' RACE reads with MiXCR, giving one entry per CDR3 protein. Of 70,000 or so distinct CDR3 sequences listed, 10% to 15% are singletons. Study conclusions and caveats: Database matching using VDJdb favored anti-spike CD8 responses, with private and CD4 specificities left missing.

V was clipped by 2 bases and J by 5 bases; unmatched bases: 8. Per the germline V gene, CDR1 is DFQATT and CDR2 is SNEGSKA (reference sequence). The CDR3 runs 14 residues. The sequencing input was whole blood. This TCR was sampled from an adult who was a healthcare worker with PCR-confirmed SARS-CoV-2 infection or an uninfected control (not recorded which). V usage is TRBV20-1 and J usage is TRBJ1-2; 7 positions match TRBD1. This CDR3 is CSARPDRAVYGYTF. CDR3 in DNA: TGCAGTGCTAGACCCGACAGGGCCGTTTATGGCTACACCTTC.